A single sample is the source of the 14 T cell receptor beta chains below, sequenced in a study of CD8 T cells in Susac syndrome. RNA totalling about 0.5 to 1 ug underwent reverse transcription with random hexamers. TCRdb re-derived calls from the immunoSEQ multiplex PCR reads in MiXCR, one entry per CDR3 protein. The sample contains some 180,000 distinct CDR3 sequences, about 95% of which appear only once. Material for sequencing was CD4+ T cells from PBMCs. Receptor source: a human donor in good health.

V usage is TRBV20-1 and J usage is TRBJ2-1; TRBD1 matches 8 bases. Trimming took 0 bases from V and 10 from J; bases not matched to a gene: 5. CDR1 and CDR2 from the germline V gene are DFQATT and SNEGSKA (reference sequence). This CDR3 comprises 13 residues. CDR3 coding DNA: TGCAGTGCTAGAGATCCAGGGGGCTGGGAGCAGTTCTTC. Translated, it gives CSARDPGGWEQFF.

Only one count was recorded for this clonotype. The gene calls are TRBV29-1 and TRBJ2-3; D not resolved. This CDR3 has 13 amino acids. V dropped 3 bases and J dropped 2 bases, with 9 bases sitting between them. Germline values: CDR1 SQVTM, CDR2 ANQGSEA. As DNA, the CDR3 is TGCAGCGTTGAGGTATTACCCACAGATACGCAGTATTTT. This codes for CSVEVLPTDTQYF.

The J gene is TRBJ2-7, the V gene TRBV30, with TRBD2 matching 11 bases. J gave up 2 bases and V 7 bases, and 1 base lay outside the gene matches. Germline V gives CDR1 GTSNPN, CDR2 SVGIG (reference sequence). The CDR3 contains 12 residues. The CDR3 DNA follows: TGTGCCTTAGCGGGAGGGCCCTACGAGCAGTACTTC. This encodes CALAGGPYEQYF.

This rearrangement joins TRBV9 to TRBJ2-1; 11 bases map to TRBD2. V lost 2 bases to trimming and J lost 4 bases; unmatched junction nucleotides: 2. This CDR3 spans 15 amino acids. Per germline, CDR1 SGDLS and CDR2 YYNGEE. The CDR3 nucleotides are TGTGCCAGCAGCGTCAGACTAGCGGGGTACAATGAGCAGTTCTTC. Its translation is CASSVRLAGYNEQFF.

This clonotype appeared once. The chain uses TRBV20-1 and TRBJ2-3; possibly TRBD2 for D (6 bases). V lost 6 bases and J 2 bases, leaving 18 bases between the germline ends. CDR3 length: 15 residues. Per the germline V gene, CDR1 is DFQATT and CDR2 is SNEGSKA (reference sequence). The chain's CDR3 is CSAEGVWESTDTQYF. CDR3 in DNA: TGCAGTGCGGAGGGTGTGTGGGAATCCACAGATACGCAGTATTTT.

CDR3 sequence reads: CSARDRTGSSYNEQFF. CDR3 sequence (DNA): TGCAGTGCTAGAGATCGGACTGGGAGCTCCTACAATGAGCAGTTCTTC. The rearrangement joins TRBV20-1 to TRBJ2-1, with a weak D call TRBD2 (5 bases). Trimming pared 0 bases from V and 0 bases from J, leaving 12 bases between. Germline V gives CDR1 DFQATT, CDR2 SNEGSKA (reference sequence). This CDR3 has 16 residues.

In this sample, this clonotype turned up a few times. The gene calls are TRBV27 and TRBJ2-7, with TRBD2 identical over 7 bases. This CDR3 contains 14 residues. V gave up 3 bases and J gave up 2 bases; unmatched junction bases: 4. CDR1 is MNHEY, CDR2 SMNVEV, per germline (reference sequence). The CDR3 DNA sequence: TGTGCCAGCAGTTTGGGGCTAGCGGCCTACGAGCAGTACTTC. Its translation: CASSLGLAAYEQYF.

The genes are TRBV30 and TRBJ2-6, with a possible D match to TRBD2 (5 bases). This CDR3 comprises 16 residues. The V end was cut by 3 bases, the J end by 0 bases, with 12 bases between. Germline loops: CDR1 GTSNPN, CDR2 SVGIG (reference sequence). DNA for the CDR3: TGTGCCTGGAGCTCAGGACTCAGCTCTGGGGCCAACGTCCTGACTTTC. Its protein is CAWSSGLSSGANVLTF.

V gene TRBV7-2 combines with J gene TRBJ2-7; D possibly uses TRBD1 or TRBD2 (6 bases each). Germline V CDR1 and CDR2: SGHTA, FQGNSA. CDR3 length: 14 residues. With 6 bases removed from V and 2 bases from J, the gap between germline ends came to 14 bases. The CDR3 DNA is TGTGCCAGCAGTGCGAACGGGGGCGCCTACGAGCAGTACTTC. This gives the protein CASSANGGAYEQYF. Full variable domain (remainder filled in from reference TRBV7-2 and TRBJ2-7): GAGVSQSPSNKVTEKGKDVELRCDPISGHTALYWYRQSLGQGLEFLIYFQGNSAPDKSGLPSDRFSAERTGGSVSTLTIQRTQQEDSAVYLCASSANGGAYEQYFGPGTRLTVT.

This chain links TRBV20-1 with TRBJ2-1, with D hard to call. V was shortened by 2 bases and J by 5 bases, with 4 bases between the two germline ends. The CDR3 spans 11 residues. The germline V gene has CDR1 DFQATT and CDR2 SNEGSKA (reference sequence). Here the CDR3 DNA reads TGCAGTGCTAGAAGGGACAATGAGCAGTTCTTC. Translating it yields CSARRDNEQFF.

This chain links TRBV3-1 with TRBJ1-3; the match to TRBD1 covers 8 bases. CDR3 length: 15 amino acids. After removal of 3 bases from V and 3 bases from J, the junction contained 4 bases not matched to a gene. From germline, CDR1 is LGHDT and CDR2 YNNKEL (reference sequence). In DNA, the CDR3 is TGTGCCAGCAGCCAGGTCAGGGGGCTTGGAAACACCATATATTTT. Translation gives CASSQVRGLGNTIYF.

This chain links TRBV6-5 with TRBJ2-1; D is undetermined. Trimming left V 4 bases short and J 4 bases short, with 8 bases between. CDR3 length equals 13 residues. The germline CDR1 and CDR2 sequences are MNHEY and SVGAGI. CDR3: CASSFDSYNEQFF. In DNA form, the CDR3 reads TGTGCCAGCAGTTTTGACTCGTACAATGAGCAGTTCTTC.

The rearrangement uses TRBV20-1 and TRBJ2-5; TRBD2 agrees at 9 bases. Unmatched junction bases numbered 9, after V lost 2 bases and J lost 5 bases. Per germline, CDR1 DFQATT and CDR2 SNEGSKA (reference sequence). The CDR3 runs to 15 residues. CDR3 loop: CSARPLAGGPETQYF. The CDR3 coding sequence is TGCAGTGCTAGACCTCTCGCGGGAGGGCCCGAGACCCAGTACTTC.

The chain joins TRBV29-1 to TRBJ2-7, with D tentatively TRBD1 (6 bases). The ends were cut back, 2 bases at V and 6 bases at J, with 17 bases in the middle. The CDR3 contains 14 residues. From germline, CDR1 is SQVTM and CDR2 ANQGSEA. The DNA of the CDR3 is TGCAGCGTTGAATTGTGGCAGGGGATTAGCGAGCAGTACTTC. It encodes CSVELWQGISEQYF.